What follows is one TCR beta chain and its context. Losses at the gene ends were 5 bases for V and 12 bases for J; bases not matched to a gene: 21. The germline CDR1 and CDR2 sequences are SEHNR and FQNEAQ (reference sequence). CDR3 size: 16 residues. The data were obtained in a study of blood T cell repertoires in COVID-19. Study at large: Sample material is recorded as cDNA or gDNA derived from T cells, B-cell-depleted T cells, or PBMCs.

Authors' analysis steps: Estimation of nucleated cell counts relied on the amplification of reference gene primers. This table comes from immunoSEQ multiplex PCR, and its TCRdb copy is limited to in-frame clones, with some not included. V and J calls and clone size come straight from that table; D and trimming were deduced from the DNA. Of roughly 280,000 clones listed, approximately 80% were seen once; the top ten hold 4.2%. The chain joins TRBV7-9 to TRBJ1-1, with 7 positions matching TRBD1. The receptor was derived from a man between 60 and 70 years old with acute or convalescent COVID-19. The sequencing input was peripheral blood. The CDR3 sequence is CASSPTTGPGPESTFF. The CDR3, as DNA: TGTGCCAGCAGCCCGACGACAGGGCCAGGACCTGAATCGACTTTCTTT. The full variable domain, completed using reference TRBV7-9 and TRBJ1-1, is DTGVSQNPRHKITKRGQNVTFRCDPISEHNRLYWYRQTLGQGPEFLTYFQNEAQLEKSRLLSDRFSAERPKGSFSTLEIQRTEQGDSAMYLCASSPTTGPGPESTFFGQGTRLTVV.